A single sample is the source of the 4 T cell receptor beta chains below, sequenced in a study of graft-versus-host responses after intestinal transplantation. For these TCRs, the target antigens are not known. The protocol was immunoSEQ multiplex PCR, while the TCRdb copy is restricted to in-frame clones and leaves out a portion. The sample yields 100,000 or so clones, around 91% seen once. The specimen was unstimulated CD4+ T cells sorted from spleen or lymph node cells, collected before transplant. The receptors come from a human donor who was the organ donor for an intestinal transplant.

This chain joins TRBV7-3 and TRBJ1-2; 8 bases are shared with TRBD1. In germline, CDR1 is SGHTA, CDR2 FQGTGA. Unmatched junction bases numbered 16, after V lost 5 bases and J lost 5 bases. The CDR3 loop spans 17 amino acids. The CDR3: CASSHFTNRQGRYGYTF. The CDR3 DNA reads TGTGCCAGCAGCCACTTTACTAATAGACAGGGGAGGTATGGCTACACCTTC.

V usage is TRBV28 and J usage is TRBJ2-2, with 9 positions matching TRBD2. Trimming removed 6 bases from V and 3 bases from J; junction bases left unmatched: 5. The CDR3 has 15 amino acids. Germline V gene lookup returns CDR1 MDHEN and CDR2 SYDVKM. Written as DNA, the CDR3 is TGTGCCAGCAGCAGCGGGGGGACGGACACCGGGGAGCTGTTTTTT. This codes for CASSSGGTDTGELFF.

Note on this clone: This CDR3 is also generated by other DNA sequences in the sample. The chain recombines TRBV4-2 with TRBJ1-2; maybe TRBD1 (6 bases). This CDR3 region has 16 residues. V was shortened by 3 bases and J by 3 bases, with 17 bases between the two germline ends. The V gene's germline CDR1 is LGHNA and CDR2 YNFKEQ. The CDR3 sequence is CASSQDTGGADYGYTF. The CDR3 DNA reads TGTGCCAGCAGCCAGGATACGGGGGGGGCTGACTATGGCTACACCTTC.

In its sample, this clone was seen a few times. The chain uses TRBV19 and TRBJ2-2, with 7 bases lining up with TRBD1. V shed 4 bases, J shed 9 bases, and the junction held 11 bases outside the gene matches. This CDR3 has 15 residues. From germline, CDR1 is LNHDA and CDR2 SQIVND (reference sequence). This CDR3 reads CASSTTGQILRELFF. In nucleotides, the CDR3 is TGTGCCAGTAGTACGACGGGACAGATCCTCAGGGAGCTGTTTTTT.